This T cell receptor beta chain was identified during a study of siplizumab effects on memory and regulatory T cells. Profiled with immunoSEQ multiplex PCR; TCRdb holds only in-frame clones, not every one. The sample contains approximately 100,000 clones, 75% to 95% of which appear only once. Points from the study as a whole: Tracing alloreactive clones into unstimulated subsets worked for only a minor fraction of them. Both greater diversity than memory cells and a major contribution to the alloresponse seemed to characterize naive T cells. A naive or memory phenotype could not be assigned to roughly 75-97% of the proliferating CD4+ or CD8+ clones.

Points on this clone: Its specificity is unknown.

Germline V gives CDR1 LNHDA, CDR2 SQIVND (reference sequence). The length of the CDR3 is 14 residues. V gave up 5 bases and J gave up 0 bases, with 10 bases separating them. The sample comprised CD4+ T cells sorted from blood. The TCR comes from a human donor in good health. Some clones in this sample may be carry-over from other donors' samples. The rearrangement links TRBV19 to TRBJ1-1, with D unclear. Written as DNA, the CDR3 is TGTGCCAGTAGTTTGGGCGATATGAACACTGAAGCTTTCTTT. Translation: CASSLGDMNTEAFF.